The T cell receptor (beta chain) under discussion was sequenced for a study of blood T cell repertoires in COVID-19. Study in general: Nucleic acid was either cDNA or gDNA, and it came from T cells, B-cell-depleted T cells, or PBMCs.

Authors' methods: The assay estimated nucleated cells by amplifying reference gene primers. Profiled with immunoSEQ multiplex PCR; TCRdb holds only in-frame clones, not every one. V, J and clone size are those of that table, while D and trimming were read from the DNA. The sample holds under 300,000 clones; approximately 86% are singletons and the top ten take 6% to 9%. This receptor was taken from a woman between 65 and 79 years old with active or convalescent COVID-19. The specimen sequenced was peripheral blood.

In DNA, the CDR3 is TGCGCCAGCAGCTTGCAAGGGGTCTATGGCTACACCTTC. Amino acids: CASSLQGVYGYTF. This chain joins TRBV5-1 and TRBJ1-2, with D perhaps matching TRBD1 (5 bases). CDR1 SGHRS and CDR2 YFSETQ come from the germline V gene. CDR3 length: 13 amino acids. V shed 1 base and J shed 4 bases, with 8 bases lying between them. Together with reference TRBV5-1 and TRBJ1-2, the CDR3 gives the full variable domain: KAGVTQTPRYLIKTRGQQVTLSCSPISGHRSVSWYQQTPGQGLQFLFEYFSETQRNKGNFPGRFSGRQFSNSRSEMNVSTLELGDSALYLCASSLQGVYGYTFGSGTRLTVV.